This T cell receptor (beta chain) was identified during a study of shared clonotypes between healthy human individuals. TCRdb's copy holds only in-frame clones and misses some; the assay was immunoSEQ multiplex PCR. Of about 650,000 clones listed, roughly 95% are singletons. The CDR3 runs to 13 residues. CDR1 is SQVTM, CDR2 ANQGSEA, per germline. J gave up 10 bases and V 0 bases, and 7 bases lay outside the gene matches. Positively selected for CCR7, the CD45RO-negative cells used as naive CD8 cells excluded terminally differentiated effector memory CD45RA+ cells. The chain joins TRBV29-1 to TRBJ2-7; 9 nucleotides align to TRBD2. The sequenced sample consisted of naive CD8+ T cells sorted from blood. This clonotype originated in a woman aged 30 to 39 in good health. Here the CDR3 DNA reads TGCAGCGTTGAAGATGGCGCGGGAGGGCCTCAGTACTTC. Translation gives CSVEDGAGGPQYF.